This record looks at one TCR beta chain sequence and its context. Its antigen remains unidentified. The source of the sample is a study of beta chain features in type 1 diabetes. Study overall: Researchers looked at 95 million to 140 million sorted cells across all samples.

Since all of the isolated RNA was reverse transcribed, expressed TCRB transcripts were what got sequenced. Only in-frame clones appear in the TCRdb table, and some are missing; sequencing was by immunoSEQ multiplex PCR. The repertoire holds about 28,000 clones, around three fifths seen once, with 2% to 3% in the top ten. Overall study results and limits: Shortening that was moderate but significant affected the TCRB CDR3s of Type 1 diabetes patients in all four CD4+ subsets.

This TCR derives from a woman aged 25 to 39 with type 1 diabetes. Sequenced material: Tregs from blood.

The chain's CDR3 is CASSTLRPGQAYGYTF. Written as DNA, the CDR3 is TGCGCCAGCAGCACGCTCCGACCGGGACAGGCTTATGGCTACACCTTC. The V gene is TRBV5-1, the J gene TRBJ1-2; 8 positions agree with TRBD1. CDR3 size: 16 residues. J was trimmed by 5 bases and V by 4 bases; bases with no gene match: 13. CDR1 and CDR2 (germline): SGHRS, YFSETQ.